The TCR beta chain described here comes from a study of T-cell reconstitution after alpha-beta-depleted transplantation in children (dated by TCRdb to about 2016). In terms of the full investigation: The study quantitatively tracked T-cell immune reconstitution after TCRalphabeta/CD19-depleted allogeneic hematopoietic cell transplantation in children using TCR repertoire profiling.

According to the germline V gene (reference sequence), CDR1 reads SEHNR and CDR2 reads FQNEAQ. Trimming takes 2 bases from V and 9 bases from J, and the germline ends sit 19 bases apart. Taken from cysteine to phenylalanine, the CDR3 has 15 residues. Only CDR3 DNA is held: 45 bases, read in frame from base 1. The treatment or condition label, as the study defines it: allogeneic hematopoietic cell transplantation with graft depleted of TCRalphabeta T cells and CD19 B cells. TCRalphabeta/CD19-depleted allogeneic hematopoietic cell grafts were given to the transplant recipients, all of whom were children. Libraries were built with PCR. The run used an Illumina HiSeq 2500. Molecular barcoding was employed in the preparation of TCR libraries, with unique molecular identifiers being used to normalize TCRbeta repertoire quantification. The public reads were reanalyzed by TCRdb: fastp trimming at Q25, MiXCR alignment, in-frame beta chains only. Every distinct CDR3 protein forms one entry, paired with its most common genes and DNA. The sample includes 130,000 to 150,000 distinct CDR3 sequences, with roughly 8.8% observed a single time. The ten largest account for 15% to 20% of the sample.

Details on this clonotype: The target of this receptor is not known. One base away there is no much larger clone; base qualities are not given.

On the study overall, not on this receptor specifically: In some patients, the high TCRbeta diversity seen at day 60 was put down to recipient T cells and intrathymic progenitors that had survived conditioning. Over the following months the frequencies of hyperexpanded clones went down, and after one year T-cell counts and TCRbeta diversity were mostly credited to newly produced T cells. Apparently early alphabetaT-cell count recovery about two months after transplant reportedly relied on only several hundred rapidly expanded clones derived from non-depleted graft cells.

The sequences come from PBMCs, mostly from graft donor cells, collected 180 days after TCRalphabeta/CD19-depleted stem cell transplant. This sequence uses TRBV7-9 and TRBJ2-5; the D gene is perhaps TRBD1 or TRBD2, each of them matching over 5 bases. The TCR originated in a female patient aged 2-10 years who had a stem cell transplant for congenital amegakaryocytic thrombocytopenia, so the T cells may come from the graft donor. CDR3 sequence: CASSLMGRAQGPQYF. The DNA reads TGTGCCAGCAGCTTAATGGGGCGGGCCCAAGGGCCCCAGTACTTC.